This T cell receptor beta chain was sequenced during a study of T cells in Graves' hyperthyroidism and ophthalmopathy. The study's findings and limits: Ophthalmopathy prediction by the model preceded onset by a median 6.5 months.

Graves' hyperthyroidism is called stable when ophthalmopathy does not progress within 18 months. Roughly 10 ml of fresh peripheral blood supplied the PBMCs. The V end lost 1 base, the J end lost 3 bases, and 11 bases lay between the germline ends. Germline assignment: CDR1 DFQATT and CDR2 SNEGSKA (reference sequence). The CDR3 has 14 residues. TCR beta CDR3 region amplification was performed from RNA transcripts. First-round RT-PCR targeting the TCR CDR3 was performed with the HTBI primer set. In TCRdb, the multiplex PCR reads were re-called with MiXCR into one record per CDR3 protein. Of about 350,000 distinct CDR3 sequences in the sample, more than 11% were seen once. This clonotype was counted many times. Its antigen remains unknown.

J is TRBJ2-3 and V is TRBV20-1, with D tentatively TRBD1 (5 bases). The clonotype comes from a woman aged 30 to 39 with Graves' hyperthyroidism. The material sequenced was blood. The CDR3 region is CSARGETATDTQYF. In DNA form, the CDR3 reads TGCAGTGCTAGAGGAGAGACAGCGACAGATACGCAGTATTTT.